The 14 T cell receptor beta chains below were found in one sample sequenced in a study of regulatory T cells in long-lasting Graves disease. CDR3-region Arm-PCR and iRepertoire HTBI primers produced the TCR beta libraries. Each CDR3 protein gets one entry after TCRdb re-called the multiplex PCR reads with MiXCR. The sample gives a few hundred thousand distinct CDR3 sequences, about 23% of which show up once; less than 30% is in the top ten. Documented time point: persistent/refractory GD, antithyroid drugs over 5 years with positive TRAb. The TCR library used RNA extracted from PBMCs. This material consisted of peripheral blood mononuclear cells (PBMCs), taken when the disease was refractory, from a patient treated with antithyroid drugs. These receptors originate from a woman in her 40s with Graves disease.

This rearrangement joins TRBV9 to TRBJ2-7; 7 bases are a match to TRBD1. The CDR3 length is 14 residues. Germline V gene data show CDR1 as SGDLS and CDR2 as YYNGEE. V was clipped by 1 base and J by 0 bases; unmatched bases: 1. CDR3 coding DNA: TGTGCCAGCAGCGTAACAGGGGACTCCTACGAGCAGTACTTC. This sequence encodes CASSVTGDSYEQYF.

The gene calls are TRBV19 and TRBJ1-4; D is uncertain. The CDR3 has 14 residues. From germline, CDR1 is LNHDA and CDR2 SQIVND (reference sequence). Between the trimmed V and J ends, which lost 10 bases and 0 bases, there was a span of 12 bases. The CDR3 protein is CATSDGATNEKLFF. Here the CDR3 DNA reads TGTGCCACCTCTGACGGTGCAACTAATGAAAAACTGTTTTTT.

This clonotype was counted only a few times. The V call is TRBV6-9, the J call TRBJ2-3; 10 positions agree with TRBD2. This CDR3 is built from 17 residues. Per the germline V gene, CDR1 is MNHGY and CDR2 is SVAAGI. V lost 3 bases to trimming and J lost 6 bases; unmatched junction nucleotides: 12. The CDR3 sequence: CASSYSNPSGSRDTQYF. CDR3 DNA sequence: TGTGCCAGCAGTTACTCGAACCCTAGCGGGAGTCGGGATACGCAGTATTTT.

This clonotype occurred many times. V gene TRBV28 combines with J gene TRBJ1-2; unclear D gene. There are 12 residues in the CDR3. V gave up 3 bases and J gave up 8 bases, with 10 bases separating them. Germline V lookup: CDR1 MDHEN, CDR2 SYDVKM. This chain's CDR3 is CASSFLTVGYTF. The CDR3 DNA reads TGTGCCAGCAGTTTCCTCACGGTAGGCTACACCTTC.

This clonotype was counted ten times or more. The J gene is TRBJ1-1, the V gene TRBV29-1; 10 positions match TRBD1. V lost 3 bases and J lost 1; bases outside the gene matches: 2. The CDR3 runs 14 residues. Germline V gene data show CDR1 as SQVTM and CDR2 as ANQGSEA. Here the CDR3 reads CSVDRDRGNTEAFF. CDR3 DNA: TGCAGCGTTGACCGGGACAGGGGGAACACTGAAGCTTTCTTT.

V usage is TRBV5-1 and J usage is TRBJ1-3, with D possibly matching TRBD1 (6 bases). Germline V gene lookup returns CDR1 SGHRS and CDR2 YFSETQ. V was cut by 0 bases and J by 0 bases, with 10 bases left in between. The CDR3 is 16 residues long. Here the CDR3 DNA reads TGCGCCAGCAGCTTGGAGGGCAGGGGCTCTGGAAACACCATATATTTT. Translated: CASSLEGRGSGNTIYF.

This chain links TRBV7-9 with TRBJ2-1; D not certain. The CDR3 extends over 15 amino acids. V gave up 5 bases and J gave up 6 bases, with 17 bases separating them. CDR1 and CDR2 (germline): SEHNR, FQNEAQ (reference sequence). The CDR3 DNA sequence: TGTGCCAGCAGCCGAGACCCGCACCTCGGCAATGAGCAGTTCTTC. Protein product: CASSRDPHLGNEQFF. The variable domain in full, completed from reference TRBV7-9 and TRBJ2-1, reads DTGVSQNPRHKITKRGQNVTFRCDPISEHNRLYWYRQTLGQGPEFLTYFQNEAQLEKSRLLSDRFSAERPKGSFSTLEIQRTEQGDSAMYLCASSRDPHLGNEQFFGPGTRLTVL.

This clonotype was detected only a few times. The V and J genes are TRBV12-3 or TRBV12-4 and TRBJ2-7; TRBD2 aligns across 8 bases. V gave up 5 bases and J gave up 6 bases; unmatched junction bases: 9. The CDR3 loop spans 14 amino acids. The CDR3 region is CASSQRTSRGEQYF. CDR3 bases: TGTGCCAGCAGTCAACGGACTAGCCGGGGCGAGCAGTACTTC.

The chain is built from TRBV4-1 and TRBJ1-2; D not certain. CDR3 length equals 14 residues. Germline CDR1 and CDR2: MGHRA and YSYEKL. V lost 2 bases and J 1 base, leaving 8 bases between the germline ends. The CDR3 region is CASSQREGNYGYTF. Written as DNA, the CDR3 is TGCGCCAGCAGCCAACGCGAGGGTAACTATGGCTACACCTTC.

In this sample, this clonotype turned up many times. This chain joins TRBV2 and TRBJ2-6; D is unclear. V lost 7 bases and J lost 0, with 7 bases in between. The CDR3 length is 14 residues. CDR1 SNHLY and CDR2 FYNNEI come from the germline V gene. CDR3 coding DNA: TGTGCCAGCATTGGTACCTCTGGGGCCAACGTCCTGACTTTC. Its protein is CASIGTSGANVLTF.

This clonotype was detected a few times. The V gene is TRBV6-1, the J gene TRBJ2-1; 12 bases are a match to TRBD2. V was pared by 3 bases and J by 8 bases, with 5 bases of the junction left unmatched. The CDR3 is made up of 15 amino acids. The germline V gene has CDR1 MNHNS and CDR2 SASEGT. In DNA form, the CDR3 reads TGTGCCAGCAGTGACTCTAGCGGGAGGGCCTATGAGCAGTTCTTC. Translated: CASSDSSGRAYEQFF.

This chain links TRBV30 with TRBJ2-2, with 7 nucleotides matching TRBD2. Germline-derived CDR1 and CDR2 are GTSNPN and SVGIG (reference sequence). Losses at the gene ends were 1 base for V and 3 bases for J; bases not matched to a gene: 2. The CDR3 spans 14 residues. CDR3 sequence (DNA): TGTGCCTGGAGTGGACTAGCCTACACCGGGGAGCTGTTTTTT. This encodes CAWSGLAYTGELFF. Full variable domain (rest looked up from reference TRBV30 and TRBJ2-2): SQTIHQWPATLVQPVGSPLSLECTVEGTSNPNLYWYRQAAGRGLQLLFYSVGIGQISSEVPQNLSASRPQDRQFILSSKKLLLSDSGFYLCAWSGLAYTGELFFGEGSRLTVL.

The V and J genes are TRBV9 and TRBJ2-5; 9 bases agree with TRBD2. CDR1 and CDR2 (germline): SGDLS, YYNGEE. Trimming cost V 3 bases and J 5 bases; bases outside gene matches: 8. The CDR3 totals 15 residues. CDR3 sequence: CASSATSGIGETQYF. For the CDR3, the DNA is TGTGCCAGCAGCGCGACTAGCGGCATCGGGGAGACCCAGTACTTC.

V gene TRBV14 combines with J gene TRBJ2-2, with 9 bases fitting TRBD1. Germline V CDR1 and CDR2: SGHDN, FVKESK. J lost 6 bases, V lost 1 base, and 9 bases had no gene match. CDR3 size: 17 residues. In nucleotides, the CDR3 is TGTGCCAGCAGCCAAGTAAGCAGGACAGGGGAGTCCGGGGAGCTGTTTTTT. This translates into CASSQVSRTGESGELFF.